The entry below gives a single T cell receptor (beta chain) sequence along with its context. The CDR3 runs to 13 residues. Germline CDR1 ENHRY, CDR2 SYGVKD. V gave up 1 base and J gave up 6 bases, with 9 bases separating them. These data belong to a study of blood T cell repertoires in COVID-19. About the study: PBMCs, B-cell-depleted T cells, or T cells provided the cDNA or gDNA that made up the material.

In the authors' methods: Amplification of reference gene primers was used by the study to estimate nucleated cell counts. Assay used: immunoSEQ multiplex PCR; TCRdb lists only in-frame clones, some missing. The V and J calls and clone size are taken from that table; D and trimming were inferred from the DNA. The profile covers 110,000 or so clones, with 80% to 90% appearing a single time and less than 30% taken by the ten largest. The sample consisted of peripheral blood. The receptor's source is a man aged 65-85 years with active or convalescent COVID-19. V gene TRBV10-3 combines with J gene TRBJ1-2; possibly TRBD1 for D (6 bases). The CDR3 DNA reads TGTGCCATCAGTGAGTACAACAGGGATGGCTACACCTTC. Translating gives CAISEYNRDGYTF.